A single T cell receptor (beta chain) is shown here with its context. The antigen is not known. The CDR3 runs 15 residues. Germline CDR1 and CDR2: MDHEN and SYDVKM. Trimming cost V 4 bases and J 7 bases, with 19 bases left between them. This specimen comes from a study of long-term antiretroviral therapy in people with HIV. Background on the study: Samples from the earliest time points predate the 2015 immediate-ART recommendation by about a decade.

The assay used was immunoSEQ (version v3.0), run at survey level. Profiling relied on immunoSEQ multiplex PCR, and the TCRdb table lists in-frame clones only, not all of them. Counted here are over 30,000 clones, around 75% occurring once; the ten biggest clones make up roughly 3.2%. Whole-study findings and limits: Within the repertoire, clones expanded before ART were dominant at all time points.

This sequence was found in a man between 18 and 29 years old with HIV. The chain is built from TRBV28 and TRBJ1-2, with D maybe TRBD1 (5 bases). This specimen consisted of unsorted PBMCs, obtained 1.9 years after starting antiretroviral therapy. CDR3 sequence (DNA): TGTGCCAGCAGTTACTCCATCCAGGGCTACTCTGGCTACACCTTC. It yields the protein CASSYSIQGYSGYTF.